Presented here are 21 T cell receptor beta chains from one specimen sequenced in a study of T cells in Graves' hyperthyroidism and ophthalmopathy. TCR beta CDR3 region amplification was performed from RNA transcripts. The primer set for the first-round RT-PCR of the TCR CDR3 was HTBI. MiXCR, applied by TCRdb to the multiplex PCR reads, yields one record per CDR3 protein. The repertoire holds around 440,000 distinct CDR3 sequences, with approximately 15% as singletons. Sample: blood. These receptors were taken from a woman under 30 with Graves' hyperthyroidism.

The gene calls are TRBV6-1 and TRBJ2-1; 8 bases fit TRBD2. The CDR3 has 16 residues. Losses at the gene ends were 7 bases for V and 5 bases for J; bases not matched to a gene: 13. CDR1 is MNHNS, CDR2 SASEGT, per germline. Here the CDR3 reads CASNPHLSGIDNEQFF. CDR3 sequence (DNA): TGTGCCAGCAACCCCCACCTTAGCGGGATTGACAATGAGCAGTTCTTC.

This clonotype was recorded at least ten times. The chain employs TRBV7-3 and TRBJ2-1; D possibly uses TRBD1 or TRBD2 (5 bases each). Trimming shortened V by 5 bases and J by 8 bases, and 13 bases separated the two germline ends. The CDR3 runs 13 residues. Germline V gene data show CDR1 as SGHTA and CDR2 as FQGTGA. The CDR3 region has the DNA TGTGCCAGCAGCGCCACCCGGGGCGATGAGCAGTTCTTC. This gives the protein CASSATRGDEQFF.

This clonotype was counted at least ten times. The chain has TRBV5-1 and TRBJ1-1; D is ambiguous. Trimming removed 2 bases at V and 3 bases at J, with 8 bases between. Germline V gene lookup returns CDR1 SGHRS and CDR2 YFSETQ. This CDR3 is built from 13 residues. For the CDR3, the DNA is TGCGCCAGCAGCTTTGGGTCGGACACTGAAGCTTTCTTT. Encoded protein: CASSFGSDTEAFF.

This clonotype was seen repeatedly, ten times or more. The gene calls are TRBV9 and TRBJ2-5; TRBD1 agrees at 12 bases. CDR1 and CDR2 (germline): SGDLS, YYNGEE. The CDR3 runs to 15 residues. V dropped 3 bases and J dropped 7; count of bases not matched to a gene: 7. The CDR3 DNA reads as TGTGCCAGCAGCGCGGGGACAGGGGGCTGGGTGACCCAGTACTTC. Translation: CASSAGTGGWVTQYF.

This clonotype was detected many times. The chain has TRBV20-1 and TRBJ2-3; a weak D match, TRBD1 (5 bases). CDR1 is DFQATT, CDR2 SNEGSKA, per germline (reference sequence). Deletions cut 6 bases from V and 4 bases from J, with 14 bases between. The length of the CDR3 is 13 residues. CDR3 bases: TGCAGTGCCCCGCCAGGGTTCTCAGATACGCAGTATTTT. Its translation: CSAPPGFSDTQYF.

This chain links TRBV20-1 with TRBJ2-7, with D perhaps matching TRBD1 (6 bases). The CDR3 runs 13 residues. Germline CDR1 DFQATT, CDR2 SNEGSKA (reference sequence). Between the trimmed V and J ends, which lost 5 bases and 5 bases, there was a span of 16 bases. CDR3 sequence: CSAGYRAGDEQYF. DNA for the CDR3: TGCAGTGCTGGATACAGGGCCGGGGACGAGCAGTACTTC.

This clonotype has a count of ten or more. CDR3 DNA sequence: TGTGCCAGCAGGGGTACGGGAGAAGAGACCCAGTACTTC. Amino acids: CASRGTGEETQYF. The chain links TRBV2 to TRBJ2-5; TRBD2 might be the D (6 bases). The CDR3 is 13 amino acids. From germline, CDR1 is SNHLY and CDR2 FYNNEI. Trimming removed 6 bases at V and 3 bases at J, with 11 bases between.

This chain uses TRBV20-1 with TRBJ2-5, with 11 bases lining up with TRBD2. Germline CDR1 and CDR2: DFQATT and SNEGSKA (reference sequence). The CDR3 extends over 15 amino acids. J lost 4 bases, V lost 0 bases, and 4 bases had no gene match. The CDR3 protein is CSARDLAGGGETQYF. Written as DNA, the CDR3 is TGCAGTGCTAGAGACCTAGCGGGGGGAGGAGAGACCCAGTACTTC.

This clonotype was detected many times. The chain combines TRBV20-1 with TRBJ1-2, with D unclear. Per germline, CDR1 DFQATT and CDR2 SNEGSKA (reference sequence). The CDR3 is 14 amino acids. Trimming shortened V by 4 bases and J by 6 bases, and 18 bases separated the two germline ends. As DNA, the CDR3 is TGCAGTGCTAACATGGACGGTCTATTAAATGGCTACACCTTC. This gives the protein CSANMDGLLNGYTF.

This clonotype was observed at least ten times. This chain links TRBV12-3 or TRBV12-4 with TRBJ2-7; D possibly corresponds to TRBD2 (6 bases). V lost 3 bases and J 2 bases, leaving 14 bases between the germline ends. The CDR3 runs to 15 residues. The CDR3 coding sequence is TGTGCCAGCAGTTTTTCGGGAGCAGCTACCTACGAGCAGTACTTC. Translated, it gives CASSFSGAATYEQYF.

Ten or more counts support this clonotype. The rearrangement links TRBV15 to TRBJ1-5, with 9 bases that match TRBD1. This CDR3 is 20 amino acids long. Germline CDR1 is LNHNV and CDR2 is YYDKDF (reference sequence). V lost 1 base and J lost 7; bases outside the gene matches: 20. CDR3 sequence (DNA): TGTGCCACCAGCAGAGTGGAGACAGGGGGTGCCGACCCCAGGGGGCAGCCCCAGCATTTT. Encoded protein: CATSRVETGGADPRGQPQHF.

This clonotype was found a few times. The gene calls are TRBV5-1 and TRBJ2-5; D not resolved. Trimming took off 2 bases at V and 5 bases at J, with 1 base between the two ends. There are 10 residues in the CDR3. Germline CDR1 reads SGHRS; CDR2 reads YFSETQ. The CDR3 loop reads CASSFETQYF. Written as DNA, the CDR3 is TGCGCCAGCAGCTTTGAGACCCAGTACTTC.

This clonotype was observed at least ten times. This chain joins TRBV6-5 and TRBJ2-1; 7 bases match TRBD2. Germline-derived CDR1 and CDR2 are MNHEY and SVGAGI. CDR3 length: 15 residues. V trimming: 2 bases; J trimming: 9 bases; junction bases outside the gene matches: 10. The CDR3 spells CASSYTPLASGEQFF. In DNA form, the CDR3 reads TGTGCCAGCAGTTACACCCCACTAGCGTCCGGTGAGCAGTTCTTC.

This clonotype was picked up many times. CDR3 loop: CASSRRWPTNSHYEQYF. The DNA for the CDR3 is TGTGCCAGCAGCCGCAGGTGGCCCACTAACTCTCACTACGAGCAGTACTTC. The chain couples TRBV7-9 to TRBJ2-7; unclear D gene. CDR1 SEHNR and CDR2 FQNEAQ come from the germline V gene (reference sequence). CDR3 length: 17 residues. V lost 5 bases, J lost 3 bases, and 23 bases lay in between.

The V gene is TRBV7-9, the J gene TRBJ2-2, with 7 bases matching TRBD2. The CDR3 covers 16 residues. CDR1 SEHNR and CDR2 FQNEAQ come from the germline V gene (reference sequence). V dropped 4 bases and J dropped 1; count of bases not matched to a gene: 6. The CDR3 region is CASSSFASGNTGELFF. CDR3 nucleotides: TGTGCCAGCAGCTCTTTCGCTAGCGGGAACACCGGGGAGCTGTTTTTT.

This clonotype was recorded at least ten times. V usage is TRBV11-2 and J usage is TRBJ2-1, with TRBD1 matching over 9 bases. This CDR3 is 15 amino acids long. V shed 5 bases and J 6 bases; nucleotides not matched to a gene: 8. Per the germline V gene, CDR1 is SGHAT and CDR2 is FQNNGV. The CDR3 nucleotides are TGTGCCAGCAGCCCGGGGACAGGGTTCGGCAATGAGCAGTTCTTC. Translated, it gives CASSPGTGFGNEQFF.

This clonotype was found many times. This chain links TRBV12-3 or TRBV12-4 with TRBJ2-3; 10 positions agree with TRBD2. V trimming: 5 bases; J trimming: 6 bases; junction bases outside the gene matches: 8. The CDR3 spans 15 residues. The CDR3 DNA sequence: TGTGCCAGCAGTCGTCAGACTAGCGGGCGGGATACGCAGTATTTT. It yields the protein CASSRQTSGRDTQYF.

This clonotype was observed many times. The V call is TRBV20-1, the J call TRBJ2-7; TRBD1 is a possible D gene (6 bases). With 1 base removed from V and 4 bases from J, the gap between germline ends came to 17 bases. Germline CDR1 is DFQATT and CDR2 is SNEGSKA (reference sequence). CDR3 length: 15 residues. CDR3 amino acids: CSARGGRGWTYEQYF. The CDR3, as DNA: TGCAGTGCTAGAGGGGGGCGCGGATGGACGTACGAGCAGTACTTC.

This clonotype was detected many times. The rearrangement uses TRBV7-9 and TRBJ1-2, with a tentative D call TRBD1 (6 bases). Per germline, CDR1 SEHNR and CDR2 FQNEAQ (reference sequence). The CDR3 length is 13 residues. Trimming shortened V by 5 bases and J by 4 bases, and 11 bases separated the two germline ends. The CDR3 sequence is CASSATGSYGYTF. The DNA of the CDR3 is TGTGCCAGCAGCGCAACAGGGAGCTATGGCTACACCTTC.

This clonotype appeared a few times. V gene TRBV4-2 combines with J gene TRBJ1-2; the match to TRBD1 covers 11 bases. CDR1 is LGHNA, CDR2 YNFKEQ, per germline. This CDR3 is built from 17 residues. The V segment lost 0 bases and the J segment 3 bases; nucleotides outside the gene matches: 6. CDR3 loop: CASSQDFMGQGDYGYTF. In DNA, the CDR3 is TGTGCCAGCAGCCAAGATTTCATGGGACAGGGGGACTATGGCTACACCTTC.

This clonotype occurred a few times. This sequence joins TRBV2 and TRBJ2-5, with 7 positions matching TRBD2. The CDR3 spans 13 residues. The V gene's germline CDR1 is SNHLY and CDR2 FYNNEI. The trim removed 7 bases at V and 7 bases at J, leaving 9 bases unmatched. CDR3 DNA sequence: TGTGCCAGCACGACTAGCCTCGCGGGGACCCAGTACTTC. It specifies CASTTSLAGTQYF.